Described below is a single T cell receptor beta chain sequence and its context. The source of the sample is a study of cytomegalovirus exposure and HLA in healthy donors. 60 Vbeta and 13 Jbeta primers were used in PCR. Libraries were prepared by immunoSEQ multiplex PCR; TCRdb keeps only in-frame clonotypes and omits some of them. Its table records more than 45,000 clones. Sequencing used PBMCs. The source of this sequence is a woman aged 55-70 years in good health and CMV-seropositive.

For the CDR3, the DNA is TGTGCCAGCAGCCCGCCCAGGGGGCCGACAGATACGCAGTATTTT. As protein: CASSPPRGPTDTQYF. The J gene is TRBJ2-3, the V gene TRBV7-9, with 8 bases fitting TRBD1. Trimming at V came to 5 bases and at J to 3 bases, leaving 7 bases not matched to a gene. Looked up from germline, CDR1 is SEHNR and CDR2 is FQNEAQ (reference sequence). The CDR3 is made up of 15 amino acids.